These 14 T cell receptor beta chains originate from one sample sequenced in a study of CD8+ T cells in alopecia areata. The CD4+ cells of about five biomarker-study patients went through sorting. This sorting yielded CD25+CD127- cells. After isolation, RNA underwent reverse transcription to generate cDNA as the sequencing template. Assay used: immunoSEQ multiplex PCR; TCRdb lists only in-frame clones, some missing. The sample has about 37,000 clones; around half are singletons. The sample taken for sequencing was CD4+ Tregs sorted from blood. The receptor source for this set is a human donor with alopecia areata.

V gene TRBV7-3 combines with J gene TRBJ2-3; TRBD2 matches 13 bases. V was pared by 4 bases and J by 6 bases, with 1 base of the junction left unmatched. Per the germline V gene, CDR1 is SGHTA and CDR2 is FQGTGA. This CDR3 contains 14 residues. The CDR3 DNA is TGTGCCAGCAGCTCGGGACTAGCGGGGGATACGCAGTATTTT. It codes for CASSSGLAGDTQYF.

The chain employs TRBV5-1 and TRBJ2-7; no clear D gene. The germline gives CDR1 SGHRS, CDR2 YFSETQ. The CDR3 runs 14 residues. With 0 bases removed from V and 6 bases from J, the gap between germline ends came to 13 bases. CDR3 in DNA: TGCGCCAGCAGCTTGGCGTTCAACACGGGCGAGCAGTACTTC. It is translated as CASSLAFNTGEQYF. The variable domain in full, completed from reference TRBV5-1 and TRBJ2-7, reads KAGVTQTPRYLIKTRGQQVTLSCSPISGHRSVSWYQQTPGQGLQFLFEYFSETQRNKGNFPGRFSGRQFSNSRSEMNVSTLELGDSALYLCASSLAFNTGEQYFGPGTRLTVT.

The rearrangement joins TRBV9 to TRBJ2-1; D is possibly TRBD2 (5 bases). This CDR3 is built from 13 residues. The ends were cut back, 4 bases at V and 6 bases at J, with 11 bases in the middle. CDR1 SGDLS and CDR2 YYNGEE come from the germline V gene. Here the CDR3 DNA reads TGTGCCAGCAGCAAACTAGACCTCAATGAGCAGTTCTTC. It is translated as CASSKLDLNEQFF.

This clone has more than one count but fewer than ten. The rearrangement joins TRBV6-1 to TRBJ1-1; D uncertain. V was cut by 7 bases and J by 0 bases, with 9 bases left in between. The CDR3 runs to 13 residues. CDR1 and CDR2 (germline): MNHNS, SASEGT. Written as DNA, the CDR3 is TGTGCCAGCACGAACACGCTGAACACTGAAGCTTTCTTT. Residues: CASTNTLNTEAFF.

Judged by abundance, this clone is medium-sized. The gene calls are TRBV18 and TRBJ2-5, with D hard to call. V lost 3 bases, J lost 1 base, and 12 bases lay in between. CDR1 KGHSH and CDR2 LQKENI come from the germline V gene. This CDR3 has 15 residues. The CDR3 loop reads CASSPRTAGQETQYF. In nucleotides, the CDR3 is TGTGCCAGCTCACCGCGAACAGCCGGCCAAGAGACCCAGTACTTC.

The chain carries TRBV5-1 and TRBJ2-3; D remains ambiguous. CDR1 and CDR2 (germline): SGHRS, YFSETQ. The CDR3 is made up of 15 amino acids. Trimming removed 0 bases at V and 3 bases at J, with 11 bases between. CDR3 region: CASSLVPEMTDTQYF. CDR3 coding DNA: TGCGCCAGCAGCTTGGTTCCAGAGATGACAGATACGCAGTATTTT.

This chain joins TRBV7-3 and TRBJ1-6, with D possibly being TRBD1 (5 bases). V gave up 3 bases and J gave up 7 bases, with 13 bases separating them. The germline gives CDR1 SGHTA, CDR2 FQGTGA. The CDR3 totals 15 residues. CDR3 sequence (DNA): TGTGCCAGCAGCTTTTCGGGGGGAGGGAATTCACCCCTCCACTTT. Translated: CASSFSGGGNSPLHF.

The chain joins TRBV5-1 to TRBJ2-3, with D maybe TRBD2 (6 bases). This CDR3 has 19 residues. Per the germline V gene, CDR1 is SGHRS and CDR2 is YFSETQ. Trimming shortened V by 0 bases and J by 0 bases, and 20 bases separated the two germline ends. The CDR3 coding sequence is TGCGCCAGCAGCTTGGGGGCGGGATCCCGTGCCACTAGCACAGATACGCAGTATTTT. Protein sequence: CASSLGAGSRATSTDTQYF.

The chain links TRBV7-2 to TRBJ1-2, with 10 bases that match TRBD1. The CDR3 totals 15 residues. V lost 4 bases to trimming and J lost 8 bases; unmatched junction nucleotides: 10. CDR1 is SGHTA and CDR2 is FQGNSA in the germline V gene. The CDR3 nucleotides read TGTGCCAGCAGCTATATGGGACAGGGGTCGTCGGGCTACACCTTC. Translation: CASSYMGQGSSGYTF.

This clone appeared a few times. This chain links TRBV5-1 with TRBJ2-1; 9 positions match TRBD2. The trim removed 1 base at V and 7 bases at J, leaving 9 bases unmatched. The CDR3 loop spans 16 amino acids. CDR1 is SGHRS, CDR2 YFSETQ, per germline. The CDR3, as DNA: TGCGCCAGCAGCTTGTGGAGCGGGGGGTGGTTAAATGAGCAGTTCTTC. Amino acids: CASSLWSGGWLNEQFF.

Comments on this clone: Other nucleotide sequences in the sample specify the same CDR3. The chain uses TRBV5-1 and TRBJ1-2, with D unclear. Germline loops: CDR1 SGHRS, CDR2 YFSETQ. The CDR3 has 14 residues. The germline V and J ends were trimmed by 0 bases and 1 base, with 7 bases remaining between them. The CDR3 nucleotides are TGCGCCAGCAGCTTGGGGCGGGGTAACTATGGCTACACCTTC. Translated: CASSLGRGNYGYTF.

The chain couples TRBV7-9 to TRBJ1-5, with D possibly being TRBD1 (5 bases). The V end was cut by 7 bases, the J end by 4 bases, with 14 bases between. The CDR3 is made up of 14 amino acids. The germline V gene encodes CDR1 SEHNR and CDR2 FQNEAQ (reference sequence). CDR3: CASNIGGMNQPQHF. CDR3 DNA sequence: TGTGCCAGCAATATCGGGGGGATGAATCAGCCCCAGCATTTT.

The chain links TRBV7-3 to TRBJ2-3, with TRBD2 matching over 8 bases. After removal of 8 bases from V and 4 bases from J, the junction contained 8 bases not matched to a gene. Germline V lookup: CDR1 SGHTA, CDR2 FQGTGA. CDR3 length: 14 residues. The CDR3 coding sequence is TGTGCCAGCGGCCTGGGACTAGGCGCAGATACGCAGTATTTT. Translated, it gives CASGLGLGADTQYF. Combining the CDR3 with reference TRBV7-3 and TRBJ2-3 gives the whole variable domain GAGVSQTPSNKVTEKGKYVELRCDPISGHTALYWYRQSLGQGPEFLIYFQGTGAADDSGLPNDRFFAVRPEGSVSTLKIQRTERGDSAVYLCASGLGLGADTQYFGPGTRLTVL.

This clone was picked up one time. The V gene is TRBV7-2, the J gene TRBJ2-5; 9 bases agree with TRBD2. The CDR3 is 17 residues long. In germline, CDR1 is SGHTA, CDR2 FQGNSA. V lost 1 base to trimming and J lost 4 bases; unmatched junction nucleotides: 10. The DNA of the CDR3 is TGTGCCAGCAGCTTAGGGGGAATAGCGGGGGTCCGAGAGACCCAGTACTTC. Its protein product is CASSLGGIAGVRETQYF.